The rows below give T cell receptor beta chains drawn from one sample of a study of blood T cell repertoires in COVID-19. Libraries were prepared by immunoSEQ multiplex PCR; TCRdb keeps only in-frame clonotypes and omits some of them. Here the sample spans 53,000 or so clones, approximately 80% being singletons. Material: peripheral blood. The receptors were sampled from a man aged 45-65 years with active or convalescent COVID-19. The CDR3 runs from the conserved cysteine through the conserved F or W. Fields, in order: V gene, J gene, clone size, D gene, CDR3 DNA, CDR3 protein. D genes are given only for firm matches. The size entry is marked missing in some rows and otherwise reads once, few, many or a size class.

TRBV10-2	TRBJ2-7	many	-	TGCGCCAGCAGTGAGCCACTAGACCTTCTGGACCCAGGTTACGAGCAGTACTTC	CASSEPLDLLDPGYEQYF
TRBV10-3	TRBJ2-2	-	TRBD1	TGTGCCATCAGTAGACAGGGCCCTTTGAACACCGGGGAGCTGTTTTTT	CAISRQGPLNTGELFF
TRBV14	TRBJ1-4	-	TRBD1	TGTGCCAGCAGCCGATCGACAGGGTTTAATGAAAAACTGTTTTTT	CASSRSTGFNEKLFF
TRBV4-2	TRBJ1-2	-	-	TGTGCCAGCAGCCAAGACCTAAGATCGGGTAGCTATGGCTACACCTTC	CASSQDLRSGSYGYTF
TRBV3-1/TRBV3-2	TRBJ2-3	few	TRBD2	TGTGCCAGCGGGATCGGACTAGCCACAGATACGCAGTATTTT	CASGIGLATDTQYF
TRBV28	TRBJ1-5	-	TRBD1	TGTGCCAGCACCCCTCGGACAGGGGTATATCAGCCCCAGCATTTT	CASTPRTGVYQPQHF
TRBV6-5	TRBJ2-6	-	-	TGTGCCACGGTACGCTCTGGGGCCAACGTCCTGACTTTC	CATVRSGANVLTF
TRBV5-8	TRBJ2-1	-	TRBD2	TGTGCCAGCAGAGTAGCGGGGGGCCTTTCCTACAATGAGCAGTTCTTC	CASRVAGGLSYNEQFF
TRBV25-1	TRBJ2-7	-	TRBD1	TGTGCCAGCGGGCCGACAGGGGGCCTGGCCTTC	CASGPTGGLAF
TRBV10-3	TRBJ2-7	-	TRBD1	TGTGCCATCAGCCCAGGGGGACCCTACGAGCAGTACTTC	CAISPGGPYEQYF
TRBV6-5	TRBJ1-6	few	-	TGTGCCAGCAGCCCCGGGGCCGGGGGACTTTCACCCCTCCACTTT	CASSPGAGGLSPLHF
TRBV5-6	TRBJ1-2	few	-	TGTGCCAGCAGCTTGATACAGGGCTATGGCTACACCTTC	CASSLIQGYGYTF
TRBV6-5	TRBJ2-7	-	TRBD1	TGTGCCAGCAGTTACTCCGGACAGGGTACCTACGAGCAGTACTTC	CASSYSGQGTYEQYF
TRBV5-4	TRBJ1-1	-	TRBD1	TGTGCCAGCAGCCCACTGCCCCTGGACAGGGGGATGAACACTGAAGCTTTCTTT	CASSPLPLDRGMNTEAFF
TRBV4-2	TRBJ2-1	-	-	TGTGCCAGCAGCCAGACAGTGAGCACAATTCCGTACAATGAGCAGTTCTTC	CASSQTVSTIPYNEQFF
TRBV6-5	TRBJ1-5	-	-	TGTGCCAGCTGCAAAGACAGAAGGAATCAGCCCCAGCATTTT	CASCKDRRNQPQHF
TRBV10-1	TRBJ1-1	-	-	TGCGCCAGCAGTGATACGGGGGGGATCACTGAAGCTTTCTTT	CASSDTGGITEAFF
TRBV27	TRBJ2-6	-	-	TGTGCCAGCAGTTCTGGCAGACTAGCTGGGGCCAACGTCCTGACTTTC	CASSSGRLAGANVLTF
TRBV21-1	TRBJ1-1	-	-	TGTGCCAGCAGCAAAGCGCTTTCTCGACAGGCTACTGAAGCTTTCTTT	CASSKALSRQATEAFF
TRBV15	TRBJ1-2	-	TRBD1	TGTGCCACCAGCAGAGATTATCAGGAGGGGGCTAGTGGCTACACCTTC	CATSRDYQEGASGYTF
TRBV21-1	TRBJ2-3	-	-	TGTGCCAGCAGCAAGCGGACAGGAACCGATCAGAAAAGAGGGACAGATACGCAGTATTTT	CASSKRTGTDQKRGTDTQYF
TRBV5-4	TRBJ1-6	-	-	TGTGCCAGCAGCTTGGATGTAAATTCACCCCTCCACTTT	CASSLDVNSPLHF
TRBV27	TRBJ1-3	-	-	TGTGCCAGCGCTCCCTCGGCGGTGCCTGGAAACACCATATATTTT	CASAPSAVPGNTIYF
TRBV12-5	TRBJ1-3	-	-	TGTGCTAGTGGTTTACCTGATACAGCCGTGATCTCTGGAAACACCATATATTTT	CASGLPDTAVISGNTIYF
TRBV7-9	TRBJ1-3	-	-	TGTGCCAGCAGCTTAGTCAGGGGCCAGGGGAAAGGAAACACCATATATTTT	CASSLVRGQGKGNTIYF
TRBV10-3	TRBJ2-5	-	-	TGTGCCATCAGTGACGGCGCGGGGGAGACCCAGTACTTC	CAISDGAGETQYF
TRBV12-2	TRBJ2-6	-	-	TGTGCAAGTCGCCAAACGAGAGGGGGAAGCTCTGGGGCCAACGTCCTGACTTTC	CASRQTRGGSSGANVLTF
TRBV25-1	TRBJ2-5	-	TRBD2	TGTGCCAGCAGTGAACTAGCGGGGTACCAAGAGACCCAGTACTTC	CASSELAGYQETQYF